This entry features one TCR beta chain sequence. The sample comes from a study of CD8 T cells in Susac syndrome. Roughly 0.45 to 1 ug RNA was reverse transcribed with random hexamers. TCRdb ran MiXCR on the immunoSEQ multiplex PCR reads and lists one entry per CDR3 protein. The sample contains about 140,000 distinct CDR3 sequences, 85% to 95% of which appear only once. Sequenced sample: CD4+ T cells from PBMCs. This clonotype originated in a human donor with Susac syndrome.

The CDR3 DNA follows: TGTGCCAGCAGCTTAGCCAGGGAGAATACCGGGGAGCTGTTTTTT. Its protein product is CASSLARENTGELFF. The rearrangement links TRBV7-2 to TRBJ2-2; the D call may be TRBD1 or TRBD2 (5 bases each). The CDR3 is 15 residues long. CDR1 SGHTA and CDR2 FQGNSA come from the germline V gene. The V end lost 0 bases, the J end lost 5 bases, and 10 bases lay between the germline ends.